The 31 T cell receptor beta chains below come from one sample, sequenced in a study of identical twins. TCRdb used MiXCR to reprocess the 5' RACE reads, holding one entry per CDR3 protein. The sample lists 310,000 or so distinct CDR3 sequences; around 9.7% were seen once. This same sample was also part of a study on yellow fever vaccine responses in identical twins.

The sample taken for sequencing was CD8+ T cells sorted from blood. The receptor set was obtained from a woman in her late teens or twenties in good health.

In its sample, this clonotype was seen a few times. This chain uses TRBV6-5 with TRBJ2-2; tentative D call: TRBD1 (5 bases). V lost 2 bases, J lost 3 bases, and 10 bases lay in between. Looked up from germline, CDR1 is MNHEY and CDR2 is SVGAGI. There are 15 residues in the CDR3. CDR3 sequence reads: CASSYGAAHTGELFF. CDR3 DNA: TGTGCCAGCAGTTACGGGGCAGCGCACACCGGGGAGCTGTTTTTT.

This clonotype was counted many times. The chain is built from TRBV4-2 and TRBJ2-1; 7 bases fit TRBD2. Germline values: CDR1 LGHNA, CDR2 YNFKEQ. This CDR3 has 18 amino acids. Trimming took 0 bases from V and 8 from J; bases not matched to a gene: 16. CDR3 DNA: TGTGCCAGCAGCCAAGATCTAGGCCTAGCGGACCTCTGGTATGAGCAGTTCTTC. Translating gives CASSQDLGLADLWYEQFF.

This clonotype was seen a few times. V is TRBV10-3 and J is TRBJ2-1; perhaps TRBD1 as D (6 bases). V was clipped by 4 bases and J by 0 bases, with 22 bases between them. From germline, CDR1 is ENHRY and CDR2 SYGVKD. CDR3 length: 19 amino acids. The DNA for the CDR3 is TGTGCCATCAGTGGAAATGCAGGGGCCGCCAGGAGCTCCTACAATGAGCAGTTCTTC. Protein: CAISGNAGAARSSYNEQFF.

The J gene is TRBJ2-7, the V gene TRBV20-1, with 12 bases matching TRBD2. The germline V gene encodes CDR1 DFQATT and CDR2 SNEGSKA (reference sequence). V shed 1 base and J 5 bases; nucleotides not matched to a gene: 9. The CDR3 length is 16 residues. CDR3 region: CSARGLAGGRSDEQYF. CDR3 sequence (DNA): TGCAGTGCTAGAGGGCTAGCGGGGGGGCGCTCGGACGAGCAGTACTTC.

The J gene is TRBJ2-7, the V gene TRBV12-3 or TRBV12-4; a possible D gene is TRBD2 (5 bases). Trimming stripped 6 bases from V and 3 bases from J, with 15 bases between. The CDR3 covers 14 residues. The CDR3 region is CASSLLNGVYEQYF. The CDR3 DNA sequence: TGTGCCAGCAGCTTACTTAACGGGGTCTACGAGCAGTACTTC.

This sequence joins TRBV20-1 and TRBJ2-7, with a weak D call TRBD2 (5 bases). Germline V gives CDR1 DFQATT, CDR2 SNEGSKA (reference sequence). This CDR3 is built from 15 residues. V was cut by 0 bases and J by 1 base, with 13 bases left in between. CDR3 bases: TGCAGTGCTAGAGATAAAAGCGGTCTATCCTACGAGCAGTACTTC. Protein sequence: CSARDKSGLSYEQYF.

The chain couples TRBV5-6 to TRBJ2-7; 9 bases align to TRBD2. The CDR3 runs to 16 residues. Germline CDR1 is SGHDT and CDR2 is YYEEEE. With V trimmed by 5 bases and J by 9 bases, 18 bases remained unmatched. This chain's CDR3 is CASSFTLAGALGGQYF. The CDR3 DNA is TGTGCCAGCAGTTTTACTTTAGCGGGGGCCCTGGGTGGGCAGTACTTC.

In this sample, this clonotype turned up a few times. The J gene is TRBJ1-4, the V gene TRBV9; TRBD1 matches 8 bases. Germline CDR1 SGDLS, CDR2 YYNGEE. The CDR3 sequence is 17 residues long. Trimming at V came to 0 bases and at J to 2 bases, leaving 6 bases not matched to a gene. CDR3: CASSVGGRGRTNEKLFF. Written as DNA, the CDR3 is TGTGCCAGCAGCGTAGGTGGCAGGGGGCGGACTAATGAAAAACTGTTTTTT.

This clonotype was recorded a few times. CDR3 coding DNA: TGTGCCAGCAGCCCCCAACTCGGGGGGATCGATTCACCCCTCCACTTT. Translation: CASSPQLGGIDSPLHF. The chain has TRBV9 and TRBJ1-6; D may be TRBD1 (5 bases). Germline lookup yields CDR1 SGDLS and CDR2 YYNGEE. The CDR3 sequence is 16 residues long. Trimming stripped 4 bases from V and 8 bases from J, with 19 bases between.

This clonotype was recorded once. The chain joins TRBV13 to TRBJ1-3, with 7 bases that match TRBD1. The V segment lost 5 bases and the J segment 0 bases; nucleotides outside the gene matches: 7. This CDR3 comprises 16 residues. Germline CDR1 and CDR2: PRHDT and FYEKMQ (reference sequence). The CDR3 DNA sequence: TGTGCCAGCAGCAACAGACAGGGTCTCTCTGGAAACACCATATATTTT. Translating gives CASSNRQGLSGNTIYF.

The chain is built from TRBV5-1 and TRBJ2-4; 9 bases line up with TRBD1. CDR1 is SGHRS, CDR2 YFSETQ, per germline. The CDR3 has 15 amino acids. Unmatched junction bases numbered 7, after V lost 4 bases and J lost 5 bases. For the CDR3, the DNA is TGCGCCAGCAGCGCAGGACAGGGGATACAAAACATTCAGTACTTC. The encoded protein is CASSAGQGIQNIQYF.

This clonotype was detected only a few times. The chain couples TRBV9 to TRBJ2-3; weak D call: TRBD1 (5 bases). V was trimmed by 0 bases and J by 2 bases, leaving 10 bases between them. CDR1 is SGDLS and CDR2 is YYNGEE in the germline V gene. The CDR3 consists of 15 residues. The CDR3 reads CASSVGDSYTDTQYF. DNA for the CDR3: TGTGCCAGCAGCGTAGGCGACAGCTACACAGATACGCAGTATTTT.

This clonotype occurred many times. The rearrangement joins TRBV7-2 to TRBJ2-5; D is possibly TRBD1 or TRBD2 (5 bases each). CDR3 length equals 16 residues. V lost 0 bases and J lost 0, with 11 bases in between. Germline V CDR1 and CDR2: SGHTA, FQGNSA. The CDR3 spells CASSLAWGTDQETQYF. The CDR3 coding sequence is TGTGCCAGCAGCTTAGCTTGGGGGACGGACCAAGAGACCCAGTACTTC.

The chain employs TRBV2 and TRBJ2-1, with D unclear. CDR3 length equals 10 residues. Trimming cost V 10 bases and J 8 bases, with 9 bases left between them. Germline CDR1 is SNHLY and CDR2 is FYNNEI. CDR3 sequence: CATRGYEQFF. The CDR3 nucleotides read TGTGCCACCCGTGGGTATGAGCAGTTCTTC.

A few counts support this clonotype. CDR3 residues: CASTKIRARAHTDTQYF. CDR3 nucleotides: TGTGCCAGCACCAAGATTCGGGCCAGAGCACACACAGATACGCAGTATTTT. The chain is built from TRBV28 and TRBJ2-3; the D is unclear. Germline-derived CDR1 and CDR2 are MDHEN and SYDVKM. There are 17 residues in the CDR3. The V end was cut by 7 bases, the J end by 2 bases, with 22 bases between.

This clonotype has ten or more counts. The CDR3 is CASSLAPGGGTEAFF. CDR3 nucleotide sequence: TGCGCCAGCAGCTTGGCCCCCGGGGGGGGGACTGAAGCTTTCTTT. The chain links TRBV5-1 to TRBJ1-1; the D gene is possibly TRBD1 (5 bases). The CDR3 contains 15 residues. The V end was cut by 0 bases, the J end by 5 bases, with 14 bases between. Germline CDR1 reads SGHRS; CDR2 reads YFSETQ.

This chain connects TRBV25-1 to TRBJ2-6; 12 bases fit TRBD2. V gave up 4 bases and J gave up 2 bases; unmatched junction bases: 12. Germline loops: CDR1 MGHDK, CDR2 SYGVNS. CDR3 length equals 20 residues. The CDR3 protein is CASSALLLAGGMAGANVLTF. The DNA for the CDR3 is TGTGCCAGCAGTGCTCTACTTCTAGCGGGAGGGATGGCTGGGGCCAACGTCCTGACTTTC.

The J gene is TRBJ1-2, the V gene TRBV20-1; no clear D. CDR3 length: 13 amino acids. Germline V CDR1 and CDR2: DFQATT, SNEGSKA (reference sequence). V lost 0 bases and J lost 7, with 12 bases in between. The CDR3 DNA reads as TGCAGTGCTAGAGATCGGGTGGGCGGTGGCTACACCTTC. It is translated as CSARDRVGGGYTF.

In its sample, this clonotype was seen many times. The chain combines TRBV10-3 with TRBJ2-5, with D perhaps TRBD2 (5 bases). The CDR3 is 15 residues long. Trimming cost V 0 bases and J 0 bases, with 8 bases left between them. CDR1 is ENHRY and CDR2 is SYGVKD in the germline V gene. DNA for the CDR3: TGTGCCATCAGTGAGTCTATAGCGTACCAAGAGACCCAGTACTTC. Encoded protein: CAISESIAYQETQYF.

The V call is TRBV9, the J call TRBJ1-4; 8 nucleotides agree with TRBD1. The CDR3 runs to 15 residues. CDR1 is SGDLS and CDR2 is YYNGEE in the germline V gene. The trim removed 4 bases at V and 7 bases at J, leaving 9 bases unmatched. The CDR3 sequence: CASSPGQGVGEKLFF. CDR3 nucleotides: TGTGCCAGCAGCCCAGGACAGGGCGTCGGTGAAAAACTGTTTTTT.

This clonotype was detected ten times or more. V gene TRBV24-1 combines with J gene TRBJ2-1; D remains unclear. Per germline, CDR1 KGHDR and CDR2 SFDVKD. This CDR3 has 14 amino acids. V gave up 4 bases and J gave up 6 bases, with 12 bases separating them. CDR3 bases: TGTGCCACCAGTGAGTCGGTAAACACCAATGAGCAGTTCTTC. It yields the protein CATSESVNTNEQFF.

V usage is TRBV29-1 and J usage is TRBJ2-1; a weak D match, TRBD1 (7 bases). The germline V gene has CDR1 SQVTM and CDR2 ANQGSEA. CDR3 size: 14 residues. V shed 7 bases and J shed 0 bases, with 13 bases lying between them. The CDR3 DNA is TGCAGCGGGGGGGACAGAAGCTCCTACAATGAGCAGTTCTTC. Protein product: CSGGDRSSYNEQFF.

The rearrangement joins TRBV13 to TRBJ2-7; 9 positions match TRBD2. This CDR3 spans 17 amino acids. Trimming cost V 0 bases and J 2 bases; bases outside gene matches: 8. Germline CDR1 reads PRHDT; CDR2 reads FYEKMQ (reference sequence). CDR3 protein: CASSLGASGIWPYEQYF. The DNA of the CDR3 is TGTGCCAGCAGCTTAGGGGCTAGCGGGATCTGGCCCTACGAGCAGTACTTC.

The chain recombines TRBV11-2 with TRBJ2-3, with 8 bases aligning to TRBD1. The CDR3 runs 14 residues. Per the germline V gene, CDR1 is SGHAT and CDR2 is FQNNGV. Trimming took 7 bases from V and 1 from J; bases not matched to a gene: 4. CDR3 loop: CASTPGQGTDTQYF. The CDR3 DNA reads as TGTGCCAGCACTCCGGGACAGGGCACAGATACGCAGTATTTT. The full variable domain, in which reference TRBV11-2 and TRBJ2-3 provide the parts outside the CDR3, is EAGVAQSPRYKIIEKRQSVAFWCNPISGHATLYWYQQILGQGPKLLIQFQNNGVVDDSQLPKDRFSAERLKGVDSTLKIQPAKLEDSAVYLCASTPGQGTDTQYFGPGTRLTVL.

This clonotype appeared a few times. The chain employs TRBV5-1 and TRBJ2-7, with 11 bases that match TRBD2. V dropped 2 bases and J dropped 3; count of bases not matched to a gene: 22. This CDR3 is built from 21 residues. The germline gives CDR1 SGHRS, CDR2 YFSETQ. The CDR3 DNA sequence: TGCGCCAGCAGCTTCGGGGGGGTCCCCCTAGCGGGAGGAAGGGAACTCTACGAGCAGTACTTC. This codes for CASSFGGVPLAGGRELYEQYF. Variable domain in full (rest from reference TRBV5-1 and TRBJ2-7): KAGVTQTPRYLIKTRGQQVTLSCSPISGHRSVSWYQQTPGQGLQFLFEYFSETQRNKGNFPGRFSGRQFSNSRSEMNVSTLELGDSALYLCASSFGGVPLAGGRELYEQYFGPGTRLTVT.

This clonotype was detected many times. The rearrangement uses TRBV29-1 and TRBJ2-7; perhaps TRBD1 as D (5 bases). V was cut by 6 bases and J by 2 bases, with 14 bases left in between. CDR1 and CDR2 (germline): SQVTM, ANQGSEA. The CDR3 has 13 amino acids. In DNA, the CDR3 is TGCAGCGTAACCGACAGCCTAACCTACGAGCAGTACTTC. Protein sequence: CSVTDSLTYEQYF.

This clonotype was observed at least ten times. The chain couples TRBV6-1 to TRBJ2-7, with 12 bases fitting TRBD1. The germline gives CDR1 MNHNS, CDR2 SASEGT. CDR3 length: 15 residues. J lost 6 bases, V lost 5 bases, and 8 bases had no gene match. CDR3 loop: CASSPRDRGLSEQYF. The CDR3 DNA reads TGTGCCAGCAGTCCCAGGGACAGGGGGCTTAGCGAGCAGTACTTC.

This clonotype was seen a handful of times. The rearrangement joins TRBV13 to TRBJ2-1; TRBD2 aligns across 15 bases. The CDR3 spans 23 residues. Trimming took 0 bases from V and 4 from J; bases not matched to a gene: 19. Germline V CDR1 and CDR2: PRHDT, FYEKMQ (reference sequence). In DNA form, the CDR3 reads TGTGCCAGCAGCTTAGGCCTGGGCACTTACGGACTAGCGGGGGGGGGCCTTTACAATGAGCAGTTCTTC. The encoded protein is CASSLGLGTYGLAGGGLYNEQFF.

In this sample, this clonotype turned up many times. V and J are TRBV12-3 or TRBV12-4 and TRBJ2-1; a weak D match, TRBD2 (5 bases). CDR3 length: 15 residues. V lost 6 bases and J lost 0, with 12 bases in between. The DNA for the CDR3 is TGTGCCAGCAGCCTTGGGGAGACCTCCTACAATGAGCAGTTCTTC. Its protein is CASSLGETSYNEQFF.

The chain recombines TRBV10-3 with TRBJ2-7; D unresolved. The CDR3 sequence is 12 residues long. With 2 bases removed from V and 0 bases from J, the gap between germline ends came to 2 bases. Germline V CDR1 and CDR2: ENHRY, SYGVKD. DNA for the CDR3: TGTGCCATCAGTGAGATCTCCTACGAGCAGTACTTC. Encoded protein: CAISEISYEQYF.

This clonotype came up many times. The V call is TRBV6-2 or TRBV6-3, the J call TRBJ2-7; TRBD2 aligns across 8 bases. J gave up 2 bases and V 0 bases, and 6 bases lay outside the gene matches. Looked up from germline, CDR1 is MNHEY and CDR2 is SVGEGT. The CDR3 has 16 amino acids. This CDR3 reads CASSYSRVAGTYEQYF. CDR3 DNA sequence: TGTGCCAGCAGTTACTCTCGGGTAGCGGGAACCTACGAGCAGTACTTC.